The clone carrying this T cell receptor beta chain was recorded a few times. Antigen unknown. The data belong to a study of CD8 T cells in ankylosing spondylitis. Points from the study as a whole: Reports of some motif variants in reactive arthritis synovial fluid and blood predate this one. A TCR beta motif of several highly homologous variants appeared characteristic of ankylosing spondylitis blood.

The V end lost 6 bases, the J end lost 8 bases, and 16 bases lay between the germline ends. This CDR3 spans 13 amino acids. CDR1 is MDHEN, CDR2 SYDVKM, per germline. TCRdb fed the 5' RACE reads into MiXCR, producing one record per CDR3 protein. This sample has 150,000 to 200,000 distinct CDR3 sequences, with about an eighth found just once. The chain combines TRBV28 with TRBJ1-2; unclear D gene. Sequencing was carried out using blood, either unsorted or a sorted T cell fraction (not recorded which). The receptor comes from a female donor with ankylosing spondylitis or in good health (not recorded which). CDR3: CASSDPPGVGYTF. CDR3 bases: TGTGCCAGCAGCGACCCCCCAGGTGTAGGCTACACCTTC.